This section outlines one TCR beta chain sequence together with its context. Antigen unknown. These data belong to a study of T-cell memory formation after mild COVID-19. About the research overall: There were largely donor-specific TCR clusters. General study points: Among clones contracting day 15 to 85, CD4/CD8 was balanced, whereas later expanders leaned CD4+. Pre-infection memory harbored some responding clones, suggesting cross-reactive memory joined.

Using its own MiXCR run on the 5' RACE reads, TCRdb lists one record per CDR3 protein. This table has about 270,000 distinct CDR3 sequences, 15% to 20% appearing once. This TCR was recovered from a man between 18 and 35 years old who had mild COVID-19 (a few samples of this study predate the infection). Cell type and time point are not known. Sample: PBMCs or a T cell subset sorted from them (not recorded which).

CDR3 amino acids: CSARAPSRNNSPLHF. CDR3 DNA sequence: TGCAGTGCTAGAGCTCCCTCTCGGAATAATTCACCCCTCCACTTT. This rearrangement joins TRBV20-1 to TRBJ1-6; D unclear. The V gene's germline CDR1 is DFQATT and CDR2 SNEGSKA (reference sequence). Trimming left V 1 base short and J 5 bases short, with 12 bases between. This CDR3 has 15 amino acids.